A single sample gave rise to the 9 T cell receptor beta chains below, sequenced in a study of CD8 T cells in ankylosing spondylitis. Study-wide findings and caveats: Fewer than ten highly homologous variants made up a TCR beta motif, and this motif appeared characteristic of ankylosing spondylitis blood.

No antigens are known for them. TCRdb reanalysed the 5' RACE reads using MiXCR and keeps one entry per CDR3 protein. There are roughly 700,000 distinct CDR3 sequences in the sample; over 15% occur only once, and approximately 18% lies in the top ten. Sequenced material: blood, either unsorted or a sorted T cell fraction (not recorded which). The receptors come from a male donor with ankylosing spondylitis.

This clonotype was detected ten times or more. The chain uses TRBV9 and TRBJ2-3; 7 bases align to TRBD2. CDR1 and CDR2 from the germline V gene are SGDLS and YYNGEE. Trimming at V came to 4 bases and at J to 6 bases, leaving 11 bases not matched to a gene. The CDR3 covers 15 residues. The CDR3 coding sequence is TGTGCCAGCAGCCCTCGACTAGCCCGGGCGGATACGCAGTATTTT. Amino acid sequence: CASSPRLARADTQYF.

This clonotype was seen a few times. This sequence joins TRBV20-1 and TRBJ1-4, with D possibly being TRBD1 (5 bases). This CDR3 spans 16 amino acids. Germline CDR1 and CDR2: DFQATT and SNEGSKA (reference sequence). V lost 3 bases to trimming and J lost 8 bases, with 22 bases between them. The CDR3: CSARTGTMKFGEKLFF. CDR3 nucleotides: TGCAGTGCTAGGACCGGGACGATGAAGTTCGGAGAAAAACTGTTTTTT.

The chain carries TRBV27 and TRBJ2-4; the match to TRBD2 covers 11 bases. Germline V gene data show CDR1 as MNHEY and CDR2 as SMNVEV (reference sequence). V lost 3 bases and J lost 1; bases outside the gene matches: 8. This CDR3 is 18 amino acids long. The CDR3 DNA sequence: TGTGCCAGCAGTTTGGTTAGCGGGGGGGCAGTGGCCAAAAACATTCAGTACTTC. Amino acid sequence: CASSLVSGGAVAKNIQYF.

In its sample, this clonotype was seen a few times. The chain combines TRBV12-3 or TRBV12-4 with TRBJ1-5; D may be TRBD1 (5 bases). V was trimmed by 3 bases and J by 3 bases, leaving 9 bases between them. The CDR3 totals 14 residues. The CDR3 DNA is TGTGCCAGCAGTTTGGGGGACTACAATCAGCCCCAGCATTTT. This codes for CASSLGDYNQPQHF.

The chain combines TRBV11-3 with TRBJ1-2; a possible D gene is TRBD1 (6 bases). Germline V gene lookup returns CDR1 SGHNT and CDR2 YENEEA. The CDR3 runs to 13 residues. V lost 5 bases and J lost 7, with 14 bases in between. CDR3 protein: CASSQQQGSGYTF. In DNA form, the CDR3 reads TGTGCCAGCAGCCAACAACAGGGAAGTGGCTACACCTTC.

This clonotype was picked up a small number of times. The chain combines TRBV29-1 with TRBJ1-1; D remains unclear. CDR1 and CDR2 (germline): SQVTM, ANQGSEA. Trimming removed 2 bases at V and 2 bases at J, with 3 bases between. The CDR3 has 11 residues. Written as DNA, the CDR3 is TGCAGCGTTGAATTTAACACTGAAGCTTTCTTT. This gives the protein CSVEFNTEAFF. The full variable domain, with the rest looked up from reference TRBV29-1 and TRBJ1-1, is SAVISQKPSRDICQRGTSLTIQCQVDSQVTMMFWYRQQPGQSLTLIATANQGSEATYESGFVIDKFPISRPNLTFSTLTVSNMSPEDSSIYLCSVEFNTEAFFGQGTRLTVV.

J is TRBJ2-1 and V is TRBV7-2; D gene unclear. The V gene's germline CDR1 is SGHTA and CDR2 FQGNSA. There are 15 residues in the CDR3. V was shortened by 3 bases and J by 3 bases, with 12 bases between the two germline ends. The CDR3 DNA is TGTGCCAGCAGCTTCCGGGTGGACCACTACAATGAGCAGTTCTTC. Amino acids: CASSFRVDHYNEQFF. The whole variable domain, remainder taken from reference TRBV7-2 and TRBJ2-1, is GAGVSQSPSNKVTEKGKDVELRCDPISGHTALYWYRQSLGQGLEFLIYFQGNSAPDKSGLPSDRFSAERTGGSVSTLTIQRTQQEDSAVYLCASSFRVDHYNEQFFGPGTRLTVL.

The chain couples TRBV4-1 to TRBJ1-2, with TRBD1 as a possible D gene (6 bases). Trimming shortened V by 6 bases and J by 0 bases, and 17 bases separated the two germline ends. CDR3 length equals 16 residues. Germline V lookup: CDR1 MGHRA, CDR2 YSYEKL. The CDR3 spells CASRGEGDKANYGYTF. CDR3 DNA: TGCGCCAGCAGAGGGGAGGGGGACAAAGCTAACTATGGCTACACCTTC.

This clonotype appeared a few times. The chain links TRBV15 to TRBJ2-7; 10 bases are shared with TRBD1. V was pared by 3 bases and J by 7 bases, with 12 bases of the junction left unmatched. CDR3 length equals 16 residues. Germline V gene data show CDR1 as LNHNV and CDR2 as YYDKDF (reference sequence). The CDR3 region is CATSRGPGQGTREQYF. The CDR3 nucleotides are TGTGCCACCAGCAGGGGACCGGGACAGGGGACTAGGGAGCAGTACTTC.